The 8 T cell receptor beta chains below all came from one sample that was sequenced in a study of shared clonotypes between healthy human individuals. Measured with immunoSEQ multiplex PCR; TCRdb has only the in-frame clones, and not every one. The sample comprises 2,500,000 or so clones, less than 95% of which are singletons, and 0.3% to 0.4% rests with the top ten. Sequencing was carried out using naive CD4+ T cells from PBMCs. Specified subset: CD45RA+ positively selected. Receptor source: a man aged 18 to 29 in good health. Some clones in this sample may be carry-over from other donors' samples.

Concerning this clone itself: Other nucleotide sequences from this sample produce the same CDR3. The rearrangement joins TRBV5-1 to TRBJ2-1; TRBD2 matches at 8 bases. This CDR3 contains 15 residues. The ends lost 1 base at V and 4 bases at J; junction bases unmatched: 4. The germline CDR1 and CDR2 sequences are SGHRS and YFSETQ. The CDR3 loop reads CASSLTSGDYNEQFF. For the CDR3, the DNA is TGCGCCAGCAGCTTGACTAGCGGAGATTACAATGAGCAGTTCTTC.

V usage is TRBV5-4 and J usage is TRBJ2-1, with TRBD2 as a possible D gene (5 bases). This CDR3 has 14 amino acids. In germline, CDR1 is SGHNT, CDR2 YYREEE (reference sequence). Trimming took 2 bases from V and 10 from J, leaving 16 bases between them. The CDR3 loop reads CASSFSLDTGEQFF. The CDR3 coding sequence is TGTGCCAGCAGCTTCTCCCTAGACACGGGGGAGCAGTTCTTC.

The J gene is TRBJ2-3, the V gene TRBV5-1; either TRBD1 or TRBD2 may fit D (6 bases each). The CDR3 has 14 amino acids. Germline V gene sequence: CDR1 SGHRS, CDR2 YFSETQ. V shed 6 bases and J shed 1 base, with 12 bases lying between them. The CDR3 nucleotides are TGCGCCAGCATGGGGGGCCCGGGCACAGATACGCAGTATTTT. Translation: CASMGGPGTDTQYF. Together with reference TRBV5-1 and TRBJ2-3, the CDR3 gives the full variable domain: KAGVTQTPRYLIKTRGQQVTLSCSPISGHRSVSWYQQTPGQGLQFLFEYFSETQRNKGNFPGRFSGRQFSNSRSEMNVSTLELGDSALYLCASMGGPGTDTQYFGPGTRLTVL.

This clone appeared a single time. The rearrangement joins TRBV18 to TRBJ2-4, with 7 bases fitting TRBD2. Germline loops: CDR1 KGHSH, CDR2 LQKENI. V was pared by 5 bases and J by 4 bases, with 8 bases of the junction left unmatched. CDR3 length: 15 residues. CDR3 nucleotide sequence: TGTGCCAGCTCATCGTCGACTAGCTTTAAAAACATTCAGTACTTC. This codes for CASSSSTSFKNIQYF. Based on the CDR3 plus reference TRBV18 and TRBJ2-4, the full variable domain is NAGVMQNPRHLVRRRGQEARLRCSPMKGHSHVYWYRQLPEEGLKFMVYLQKENIIDESGMPKERFSAEFPKEGPSILRIQQVVRGDSAAYFCASSSSTSFKNIQYFGAGTRLSVL.

This chain uses TRBV5-1 with TRBJ1-1, with 9 bases aligning to TRBD1. The CDR3 covers 15 residues. The V gene's germline CDR1 is SGHRS and CDR2 YFSETQ. The V segment lost 4 bases and the J segment 1 base; nucleotides outside the gene matches: 5. In DNA form, the CDR3 reads TGCGCCAGCAGCACGACAGGGGGGTCGAACACTGAAGCTTTCTTT. It is translated as CASSTTGGSNTEAFF. Filled out from reference TRBV5-1 and TRBJ1-1, the complete variable domain reads KAGVTQTPRYLIKTRGQQVTLSCSPISGHRSVSWYQQTPGQGLQFLFEYFSETQRNKGNFPGRFSGRQFSNSRSEMNVSTLELGDSALYLCASSTTGGSNTEAFFGQGTRLTVV.

The rearrangement links TRBV5-1 to TRBJ2-2; D gene unclear. Per germline, CDR1 SGHRS and CDR2 YFSETQ. Trimming pared 7 bases from V and 0 bases from J, leaving 13 bases between. CDR3 size: 15 residues. CDR3 residues: CASLLSSTNTGELFF. CDR3 bases: TGCGCCAGCCTCTTGTCTTCAACGAACACCGGGGAGCTGTTTTTT.

This sequence joins TRBV28 and TRBJ2-7; D uncertain. The CDR3 contains 12 residues. The V gene's germline CDR1 is MDHEN and CDR2 SYDVKM. Trimming stripped 6 bases from V and 5 bases from J, with 11 bases between. CDR3 DNA: TGTGCCAGCAGCTACTTAAGGGACGAGCAGTACTTC. Its protein product is CASSYLRDEQYF.

The sample holds a few counts of this clone. This chain links TRBV2 with TRBJ2-2; TRBD2 is a possible D gene (5 bases). Trimming took 4 bases from V and 1 from J, leaving 10 bases between them. The CDR3 runs 15 residues. Per germline, CDR1 SNHLY and CDR2 FYNNEI. The CDR3 protein is CASSARRGNTGELFF. The DNA for the CDR3 is TGTGCCAGCAGTGCAAGACGGGGGAACACCGGGGAGCTGTTTTTT.